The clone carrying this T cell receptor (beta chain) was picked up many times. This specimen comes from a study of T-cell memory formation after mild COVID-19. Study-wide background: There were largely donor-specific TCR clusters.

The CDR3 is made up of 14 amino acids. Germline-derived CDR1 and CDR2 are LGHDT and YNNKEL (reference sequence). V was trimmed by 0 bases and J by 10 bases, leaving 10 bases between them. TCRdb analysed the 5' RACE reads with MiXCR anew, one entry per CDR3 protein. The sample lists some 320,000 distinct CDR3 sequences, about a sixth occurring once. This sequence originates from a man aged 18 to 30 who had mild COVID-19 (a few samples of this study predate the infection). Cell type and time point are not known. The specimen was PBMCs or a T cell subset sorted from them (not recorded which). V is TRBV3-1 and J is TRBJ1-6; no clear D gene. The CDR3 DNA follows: TGTGCCAGCAGCCAAGACGGGTATCCATCACCCCTCCACTTT. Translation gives CASSQDGYPSPLHF.